Each of the 29 T cell receptor beta chains below was sequenced from the same sample in a study of T cell clones after liver transplantation. The table came from immunoSEQ multiplex PCR; TCRdb's copy has only in-frame clones and leaves some out. The sample yields fewer than 80,000 clones, approximately 80% seen once. Sequences were derived from CD4+ T cells from blood, sampled about 50 months after liver transplant. All receptors come from a human patient who received a liver transplant. Certain T cells may be donor cells from the graft.

The chain is built from TRBV28 and TRBJ2-7; a weak D match, TRBD2 (6 bases). CDR3 length: 14 amino acids. Germline CDR1 and CDR2: MDHEN and SYDVKM. V lost 2 bases and J 3 bases, leaving 11 bases between the germline ends. CDR3: CASSLHGSSYEQYF. In DNA form, the CDR3 reads TGTGCCAGCAGTTTACACGGGAGTAGCTACGAGCAGTACTTC.

The chain combines TRBV30 with TRBJ1-1; no clear D gene. The CDR3 contains 12 residues. Germline V gene sequence: CDR1 GTSNPN, CDR2 SVGIG (reference sequence). Deletions cut 4 bases from V and 0 bases from J, with 6 bases between. For the CDR3, the DNA is TGTGCCTGGATTATATTGAACACTGAAGCTTTCTTT. This codes for CAWIILNTEAFF. Based on the CDR3 plus reference TRBV30 and TRBJ1-1, the full variable domain is SQTIHQWPATLVQPVGSPLSLECTVEGTSNPNLYWYRQAAGRGLQLLFYSVGIGQISSEVPQNLSASRPQDRQFILSSKKLLLSDSGFYLCAWIILNTEAFFGQGTRLTVV.

This clone was picked up one time. CDR3 nucleotides: TGTGCCAGCAGCTTGGCGGTAGCGGGAGGGGCAGAGACCCAGTACTTC. Residues: CASSLAVAGGAETQYF. The chain is built from TRBV5-4 and TRBJ2-5, with 11 bases that match TRBD2. Germline values: CDR1 SGHNT, CDR2 YYREEE (reference sequence). CDR3 length: 16 amino acids. V was clipped by 0 bases and J by 4 bases; unmatched bases: 5.

As to this clone: The same CDR3 also results from other DNA sequences found in this sample. The V call is TRBV18, the J call TRBJ2-5, with D unclear. In germline, CDR1 is KGHSH, CDR2 LQKENI. This CDR3 is built from 11 residues. The V end lost 3 bases, the J end lost 4 bases, and 3 bases lay between the germline ends. CDR3 region: CASSPSETQYF. The CDR3 bases are TGTGCCAGCTCACCTTCAGAGACCCAGTACTTC.

This chain connects TRBV5-4 to TRBJ1-2; no clear D gene. From germline, CDR1 is SGHNT and CDR2 YYREEE (reference sequence). The V end lost 5 bases, the J end lost 6 bases, and 14 bases lay between the germline ends. The CDR3 spans 13 residues. The CDR3 DNA reads as TGTGCCAGCAGTCACGGCATCATTGATGGCTACACCTTC. This encodes CASSHGIIDGYTF.

V is TRBV5-6 and J is TRBJ2-3; D remains ambiguous. CDR1 SGHDT and CDR2 YYEEEE come from the germline V gene. The CDR3 runs to 14 residues. The V end was cut by 4 bases, the J end by 3 bases, with 12 bases between. The CDR3 spells CASSPLQTTDTQYF. The CDR3 nucleotides read TGTGCCAGCAGCCCCCTCCAGACAACAGATACGCAGTATTTT.

The genes are TRBV5-1 and TRBJ2-3; no clear D gene. Germline CDR1 SGHRS, CDR2 YFSETQ. With 2 bases removed from V and 7 bases from J, the gap between germline ends came to 14 bases. This CDR3 spans 14 amino acids. CDR3 nucleotide sequence: TGCGCCAGCAGCTTTCTGGGCGGAGAAAATACGCAGTATTTT. It translates to CASSFLGGENTQYF.

This sequence joins TRBV5-6 and TRBJ2-5, with D possibly TRBD2 on 6 matching bases. V gave up 0 bases and J gave up 4 bases, with 16 bases separating them. The CDR3 is 16 residues long. Looked up from germline, CDR1 is SGHDT and CDR2 is YYEEEE. CDR3 sequence: CASSLAPAGGRETQYF. CDR3 DNA: TGTGCCAGCAGCTTGGCACCCGCTGGGGGGAGAGAGACCCAGTACTTC. Full variable domain (outside the CDR3, taken from reference TRBV5-6 and TRBJ2-5): DAGVTQSPTHLIKTRGQQVTLRCSPKSGHDTVSWYQQALGQGPQFIFQYYEEEERQRGNFPDRFSGHQFPNYSSELNVNALLLGDSALYLCASSLAPAGGRETQYFGPGTRLLVL.

The CDR3 loop reads CASSTGGRFVKQYF. The CDR3 DNA sequence: TGTGCCAGCAGCACCGGGGGGCGCTTCGTCAAGCAGTACTTC. The chain carries TRBV7-2 and TRBJ2-7, with D perhaps TRBD2 (7 bases). The CDR3 contains 14 residues. The germline V and J ends were trimmed by 5 bases and 8 bases, with 19 bases remaining between them. The germline V gene encodes CDR1 SGHTA and CDR2 FQGNSA.

The chain employs TRBV19 and TRBJ2-2, with 10 bases identical to TRBD2. Germline V lookup: CDR1 LNHDA, CDR2 SQIVND (reference sequence). CDR3 size: 14 residues. V gave up 4 bases and J gave up 6 bases; unmatched junction bases: 2. This CDR3 is CASSTSGSSGELFF. CDR3 nucleotide sequence: TGTGCCAGTAGTACTAGCGGGAGTTCCGGGGAGCTGTTTTTT.

The V call is TRBV19, the J call TRBJ1-3; no firm D call. This CDR3 spans 16 amino acids. Germline V gives CDR1 LNHDA, CDR2 SQIVND (reference sequence). V lost 6 bases and J 0 bases, leaving 15 bases between the germline ends. CDR3 coding DNA: TGTGCCAGTAGATCGCGGCCACTGAACTCTGGAAACACCATATATTTT. This sequence encodes CASRSRPLNSGNTIYF.

V usage is TRBV13 and J usage is TRBJ1-4; 7 positions agree with TRBD1. The CDR3 contains 14 residues. V was pared by 4 bases and J by 10 bases, with 9 bases of the junction left unmatched. The germline gives CDR1 PRHDT, CDR2 FYEKMQ (reference sequence). Here the CDR3 DNA reads TGTGCCAGCAGCTCCCGACAGGGTCGAGGAAAACTGTTTTTT. Amino acid sequence: CASSSRQGRGKLFF.

The chain combines TRBV7-3 with TRBJ1-2; tentatively, D is TRBD1 (5 bases). Germline CDR1 reads SGHTA; CDR2 reads FQGTGA. V shed 2 bases and J shed 7 bases, with 11 bases lying between them. The CDR3 consists of 13 residues. CDR3 amino acids: CASSLEGFSGYTF. CDR3 DNA: TGTGCCAGCAGCTTAGAGGGGTTTAGTGGCTACACCTTC.

The rearrangement links TRBV27 to TRBJ2-3; 10 nucleotides line up with TRBD2. Germline CDR1 reads MNHEY; CDR2 reads SMNVEV (reference sequence). This CDR3 is 15 amino acids long. The V and J ends lost 2 bases and 4 bases, in that order; junction bases with no gene match: 3. DNA for the CDR3: TGTGCCAGCAGTTTACTAGCGGGAGCTTCAGATACGCAGTATTTT. Its translation is CASSLLAGASDTQYF.

The rearrangement links TRBV6-1 to TRBJ1-1; tentative D call: TRBD1 (5 bases). The V gene's germline CDR1 is MNHNS and CDR2 SASEGT. The CDR3 has 13 amino acids. Trimming pared 1 base from V and 5 bases from J, leaving 8 bases between. The CDR3 DNA is TGTGCCAGCAGTGAAGAACGGGGGACTGAAGCTTTCTTT. Protein product: CASSEERGTEAFF.

The chain recombines TRBV4-2 with TRBJ2-7; 14 bases agree with TRBD2. This CDR3 comprises 15 residues. Trimming at V came to 3 bases and at J to 7 bases, leaving 5 bases not matched to a gene. Germline CDR1 reads LGHNA; CDR2 reads YNFKEQ. The DNA for the CDR3 is TGTGCCAGCAGCCAGGGGGGACTAGCGGGAGAAGAGCAGTACTTC. Its translation: CASSQGGLAGEEQYF.

This clone is a singleton in its sample. The CDR3 spells CASSRSNTEAFF. CDR3 in DNA: TGTGCCAGCAGCCGGAGTAACACTGAAGCTTTCTTT. This chain uses TRBV11-1 with TRBJ1-1; no reliable D call. Looked up from germline, CDR1 is SGHAT and CDR2 is FQDESV (reference sequence). Trimming removed 5 bases from V and 2 bases from J, with 6 bases in between. The CDR3 consists of 12 residues. Supplemented by reference TRBV11-1 and TRBJ1-1, the full variable domain reads EAEVAQSPRYKITEKSQAVAFWCDPISGHATLYWYRQILGQGPELLVQFQDESVVDDSQLPKDRFSAERLKGVDSTLKIQPAELGDSAMYLCASSRSNTEAFFGQGTRLTVV.

The genes are TRBV29-1 and TRBJ2-3; 10 bases align to TRBD2. The V segment lost 7 bases and the J segment 3 bases; nucleotides outside the gene matches: 10. Germline V gives CDR1 SQVTM, CDR2 ANQGSEA. The CDR3 runs 15 residues. The CDR3 loop is CSAGIAGGVTDTQYF. CDR3 bases: TGCAGCGCTGGGATAGCGGGAGGAGTGACAGATACGCAGTATTTT.

A note on this clone: Germline and junction disagree at one end, which may indicate a read error. In the same sample, other DNA sequences code for this CDR3. This chain links TRBV10-3 with TRBJ2-3, with 7 bases fitting TRBD2. Germline CDR1 reads ENHRY; CDR2 reads SYGVKD. The CDR3 consists of 14 residues. CDR3 in DNA: TGTGCCATCAGCACTAGCGACAGCACGGATACGCAGTATTTT. It yields the protein CAISTSDSTDTQYF.

This chain joins TRBV11-3 and TRBJ2-6; TRBD2 might be the D (5 bases). The CDR3 totals 15 residues. CDR1 and CDR2 (germline): SGHNT, YENEEA. Trimming left V 5 bases short and J 2 bases short, with 10 bases between. The chain's CDR3 is CASSPGGAGANVLTF. The CDR3 nucleotides are TGTGCCAGCAGCCCCGGAGGTGCTGGGGCCAACGTCCTGACTTTC.

This clone was seen once. The chain couples TRBV7-2 to TRBJ2-7; D is ambiguous. Deletions cut 4 bases from V and 5 bases from J, with 15 bases between. This CDR3 region has 14 residues. Germline V CDR1 and CDR2: SGHTA, FQGNSA. The CDR3 DNA is TGTGCCAGCAGCTCCAGTGACGGTTTCGACGAGCAGTACTTC. Translated: CASSSSDGFDEQYF.

The chain employs TRBV5-4 and TRBJ2-2; 10 bases line up with TRBD2. The length of the CDR3 is 16 residues. V was clipped by 2 bases and J by 1 base; unmatched bases: 2. Looked up from germline, CDR1 is SGHNT and CDR2 is YYREEE (reference sequence). CDR3 sequence: CASSLGLAENTGELFF. The CDR3 nucleotides are TGTGCCAGCAGCTTAGGACTAGCGGAGAACACCGGGGAGCTGTTTTTT.

V is TRBV11-3 and J is TRBJ2-3; TRBD2 agrees at 11 bases. CDR1 and CDR2 (germline): SGHNT, YENEEA. The CDR3 consists of 16 residues. The trim removed 3 bases at V and 4 bases at J, leaving 6 bases unmatched. The DNA for the CDR3 is TGTGCCAGCAGCTTTAGAGGTAGCGGGGGGGCAGATACGCAGTATTTT. It is translated as CASSFRGSGGADTQYF.

This chain uses TRBV7-9 with TRBJ1-4; D perhaps matches TRBD1 (6 bases). V was cut by 6 bases and J by 6 bases, with 14 bases left in between. Germline V gene lookup returns CDR1 SEHNR and CDR2 FQNEAQ (reference sequence). The CDR3 runs to 14 residues. CDR3 coding DNA: TGTGCCAGCAGAACTCCAGGGGCTGATGAAAAACTGTTTTTT. It translates to CASRTPGADEKLFF.

The CDR3 sequence is CASSLSVGRDTQYF. The CDR3 nucleotides are TGTGCCAGCAGCTTATCAGTGGGCAGGGATACGCAGTATTTT. The chain links TRBV7-3 to TRBJ2-3; D gene unclear. The CDR3 totals 14 residues. V was shortened by 2 bases and J by 6 bases, with 12 bases between the two germline ends. The V gene's germline CDR1 is SGHTA and CDR2 FQGTGA.

This clone has more than one count but fewer than ten. The rearrangement uses TRBV6-5 and TRBJ2-7, with TRBD2 identical over 8 bases. The CDR3 runs to 14 residues. V was pared by 8 bases and J by 3 bases, with 9 bases of the junction left unmatched. The V gene's germline CDR1 is MNHEY and CDR2 SVGAGI. The CDR3 DNA follows: TGTGCCAGCTCCAGGGTAGCGGGAAACTACGAGCAGTACTTC. Translation gives CASSRVAGNYEQYF.

The sample holds one count of this clone. This chain connects TRBV19 to TRBJ2-3, with 7 bases that match TRBD1. CDR1 LNHDA and CDR2 SQIVND come from the germline V gene (reference sequence). The trim removed 5 bases at V and 2 bases at J, leaving 7 bases unmatched. The CDR3 length is 15 residues. CDR3 sequence reads: CASSSAGTATDTQYF. The CDR3 nucleotides read TGTGCCAGTAGTTCCGCCGGGACAGCCACAGATACGCAGTATTTT.

J is TRBJ2-1 and V is TRBV7-3; TRBD2 might be the D (7 bases). The CDR3 totals 15 residues. Per germline, CDR1 SGHTA and CDR2 FQGTGA. V was clipped by 5 bases and J by 2 bases, with 13 bases between them. CDR3: CASSGDGGPYNEQFF. The CDR3 bases are TGTGCCAGCAGCGGCGACGGGGGGCCCTACAATGAGCAGTTCTTC.

The chain has TRBV11-2 and TRBJ2-1; 9 nucleotides match TRBD2. The ends lost 5 bases at V and 8 bases at J; junction bases unmatched: 4. This CDR3 spans 13 amino acids. Germline assignment: CDR1 SGHAT and CDR2 FQNNGV. The CDR3 loop reads CASSPRLADEQFF. Here the CDR3 DNA reads TGTGCCAGCAGCCCAAGACTAGCGGATGAGCAGTTCTTC.